The 10 T cell receptor beta chains below were found in one sample sequenced in a study of T cells in Graves' hyperthyroidism and ophthalmopathy. What was amplified from RNA transcripts were TCR beta CDR3 regions. The TCR CDR3 was amplified in a first-round RT-PCR using the HTBI primer set. TCRdb ran MiXCR on the multiplex PCR reads and lists one entry per CDR3 protein. The table has about 840,000 distinct CDR3 sequences, 38% seen once. The specimen sequenced was blood. The source is a man aged 18 to 29 with Graves' hyperthyroidism.

The chain couples TRBV7-8 to TRBJ1-1, with TRBD1 as a possible D gene (6 bases). Trimming removed 5 bases from V and 0 bases from J, with 16 bases in between. In germline, CDR1 is SGHVS, CDR2 FQNEAQ. The CDR3 runs to 16 residues. The CDR3 protein is CASSNDRKKMNTEAFF. DNA of the CDR3: TGTGCCAGCAGCAACGACAGGAAAAAGATGAACACTGAAGCTTTCTTT.

As to this clonotype: Germline and junction disagree at one end, which may indicate a read error. This chain links TRBV9 with TRBJ1-1; D is unclear. Germline V gene lookup returns CDR1 SGDLS and CDR2 YYNGEE. The CDR3 loop spans 13 amino acids. The DNA of the CDR3 is TGTGCCAGCAGTTTCGGAGGAAACATTGAAGCTTTCTTT. It codes for CASSFGGNIEAFF.

For this clonotype: A read error may explain this, as a much larger clone is one base away. This chain connects TRBV7-6 to TRBJ1-3; unclear D gene. The CDR3 contains 14 residues. The ends were cut back, 4 bases at V and 0 bases at J, with 7 bases in the middle. The germline V gene has CDR1 SGHVS and CDR2 FNYEAQ. The CDR3 nucleotides are TGTGCCAGCAGCTCCCCGACCTCTGGAAACACCATATATTTT. This gives the protein CASSSPTSGNTIYF.

V is TRBV20-1 and J is TRBJ1-2, with D perhaps matching TRBD1 (6 bases). The V and J ends lost 0 bases and 8 bases respectively, with 16 bases between them. Germline V gives CDR1 DFQATT, CDR2 SNEGSKA (reference sequence). CDR3 length: 14 residues. DNA of the CDR3: TGCAGTGCTAGAGATTGGGAGGGGGTCTACGGCTACACCTTC. As protein: CSARDWEGVYGYTF.

The rearrangement joins TRBV5-4 to TRBJ1-1; 8 bases match TRBD1. J lost 7 bases, V lost 3 bases, and 14 bases had no gene match. Germline V gene data show CDR1 as SGHNT and CDR2 as YYREEE (reference sequence). CDR3 length equals 16 residues. The CDR3 DNA sequence: TGTGCCAGCAGCTCTTGGGGTATGACAGGGGAAATTGAAGCTTTCTTT. This sequence encodes CASSSWGMTGEIEAFF.

V and J are TRBV7-2 and TRBJ1-4, with TRBD1 identical over 8 bases. Germline values: CDR1 SGHTA, CDR2 FQGNSA. Trimming took 5 bases from V and 0 from J; bases not matched to a gene: 8. The CDR3 covers 17 residues. The CDR3 nucleotides are TGTGCCAGCAGCCTACGGACAGGGCCCGCAACTAATGAAAAACTGTTTTTT. This codes for CASSLRTGPATNEKLFF.

The J gene is TRBJ1-5, the V gene TRBV6-5, with D possibly being TRBD1 (6 bases). Deletions cut 8 bases from V and 1 base from J, with 15 bases between. The CDR3 sequence is 15 residues long. Germline loops: CDR1 MNHEY, CDR2 SVGAGI. CDR3 in DNA: TGTGCCAGCCGCTCGGACAGAATCAGCAATCAGCCCCAGCATTTT. Amino acids: CASRSDRISNQPQHF.

The rearrangement joins TRBV6-5 to TRBJ1-1; TRBD1 matches 9 bases. The CDR3 length is 14 residues. The V and J ends lost 2 bases and 3 bases, in that order; junction bases with no gene match: 1. Germline V gives CDR1 MNHEY, CDR2 SVGAGI. The CDR3 loop is CASSYRDRDTEAFF. The CDR3 DNA reads as TGTGCCAGCAGTTACCGGGACAGGGACACTGAAGCTTTCTTT.

This clonotype came up many times. The chain's CDR3 is CSVEVPGRGGYTF. CDR3 DNA sequence: TGCAGCGTTGAAGTCCCAGGGAGGGGAGGCTACACCTTC. V and J are TRBV29-1 and TRBJ1-2; D may be TRBD1 (5 bases). In germline, CDR1 is SQVTM, CDR2 ANQGSEA. Trimming cost V 1 base and J 8 bases, with 14 bases left between them. The CDR3 is 13 amino acids.

This clonotype was observed a few times. This rearrangement joins TRBV7-2 to TRBJ1-6; perhaps TRBD1 as D (5 bases). The length of the CDR3 is 18 residues. Germline CDR1 reads SGHTA; CDR2 reads FQGNSA. With 1 base removed from V and 2 bases from J, the gap between germline ends came to 15 bases. The DNA of the CDR3 is TGTGCCAGCAGCTTAGTCCGGGGCCCTCTCACCTATAATTCACCCCTCCACTTT. Translation: CASSLVRGPLTYNSPLHF.